These 25 T cell receptor beta chains were all obtained from the same sample, sequenced in a study of lymphopenia after photon versus proton radiotherapy. The protocol was immunoSEQ multiplex PCR, while the TCRdb copy is restricted to in-frame clones and leaves out a portion. The sample yields around 20,000 clones, about 85% seen once. Sequencing used peripheral blood, obtained from a patient treated with proton-based radiotherapy. The receptors were gathered from a man between 70 and 80 years old with pancreatic cancer.

The chain recombines TRBV11-2 with TRBJ1-2; 11 positions agree with TRBD1. V dropped 4 bases and J dropped 6; count of bases not matched to a gene: 7. Germline loops: CDR1 SGHAT, CDR2 FQNNGV. The CDR3 has 15 residues. DNA for the CDR3: TGTGCCAGCAGCTCCCAGGACAGGGGGCGGGATGGCTACACCTTC. It specifies CASSSQDRGRDGYTF.

This clone was counted between two and nine times. The chain is built from TRBV29-1 and TRBJ1-5, with D possibly TRBD1 on 6 matching bases. V lost 3 bases to trimming and J lost 2 bases, with 11 bases between them. CDR3 length equals 14 residues. Germline loops: CDR1 SQVTM, CDR2 ANQGSEA. Written as DNA, the CDR3 is TGCAGCGTTGAGGAGTCAGGGGGCAATCAGCCCCAGCATTTT. Translating gives CSVEESGGNQPQHF.

The genes are TRBV27 and TRBJ1-5; possible D gene TRBD1, 5 bases. V lost 6 bases and J lost 4, with 13 bases in between. Germline V gene data show CDR1 as MNHEY and CDR2 as SMNVEV (reference sequence). The length of the CDR3 is 14 residues. This CDR3 reads CASSPGLLNQPQHF. The CDR3 coding sequence is TGTGCCAGCAGCCCGGGACTACTGAATCAGCCCCAGCATTTT.

The rearrangement uses TRBV10-2 and TRBJ2-1; maybe TRBD2 (6 bases). Germline-derived CDR1 and CDR2 are WSHSY and SAAADI. V was shortened by 4 bases and J by 2 bases, with 15 bases between the two germline ends. The CDR3 is 16 amino acids. DNA for the CDR3: TGCGCCAGCAGTGGGCGGGATCGGAATCCCTACAATGAGCAGTTCTTC. Translated: CASSGRDRNPYNEQFF.

This chain joins TRBV5-1 and TRBJ1-4, with 8 bases aligning to TRBD1. With 4 bases clipped from V and 8 bases from J, the junction kept 7 bases outside the gene matches. The CDR3 covers 14 residues. Germline V gene data show CDR1 as SGHRS and CDR2 as YFSETQ. For the CDR3, the DNA is TGCGCCAGCAGCCAACAGGGGGAGGGAGAAAAACTGTTTTTT. It encodes CASSQQGEGEKLFF. The entire variable domain, with the rest obtained from reference TRBV5-1 and TRBJ1-4, is as follows: KAGVTQTPRYLIKTRGQQVTLSCSPISGHRSVSWYQQTPGQGLQFLFEYFSETQRNKGNFPGRFSGRQFSNSRSEMNVSTLELGDSALYLCASSQQGEGEKLFFGSGTQLSVL.

The V gene is TRBV7-9, the J gene TRBJ2-1; 8 positions agree with TRBD2. The CDR3 extends over 16 amino acids. The V gene's germline CDR1 is SEHNR and CDR2 FQNEAQ (reference sequence). Trimming took 5 bases from V and 4 from J; bases not matched to a gene: 10. The CDR3 reads CASSRNGGRRYNEQFF. CDR3 sequence (DNA): TGTGCCAGCAGCCGAAACGGCGGGAGGAGATACAATGAGCAGTTCTTC.

The chain uses TRBV11-3 and TRBJ1-3; 10 bases fit TRBD1. The CDR3 extends over 20 amino acids. V dropped 1 base and J dropped 0; count of bases not matched to a gene: 12. The germline gives CDR1 SGHNT, CDR2 YENEEA. The CDR3 nucleotides read TGTGCCAGCAGCTTAGGTCCGGGACAGGGGTCATACAACTCTGGAAACACCATATATTTT. Its protein product is CASSLGPGQGSYNSGNTIYF.

The chain carries TRBV6-1 and TRBJ2-5, with D possibly being TRBD2 (5 bases). Trimming cost V 0 bases and J 7 bases, with 18 bases left between them. CDR1 MNHNS and CDR2 SASEGT come from the germline V gene. The CDR3 extends over 16 amino acids. CDR3: CASSEAGLAGIGTQYF. The DNA for the CDR3 is TGTGCCAGCAGTGAAGCAGGGCTAGCTGGAATTGGGACCCAGTACTTC.

The chain is built from TRBV7-2 and TRBJ1-1; D is perhaps TRBD1 (5 bases). From germline, CDR1 is SGHTA and CDR2 FQGNSA. This CDR3 contains 16 residues. Trimming stripped 1 base from V and 4 bases from J, with 16 bases between. The CDR3, as DNA: TGTGCCAGCAGCTTAGGCCCAGGGCACGGGGGCACTGAAGCTTTCTTT. Translated, it gives CASSLGPGHGGTEAFF.

This chain links TRBV16 with TRBJ2-6; D unclear. The CDR3 extends over 14 amino acids. Germline V lookup: CDR1 KGHSY, CDR2 FQNENV. V lost 5 bases and J lost 0, with 5 bases in between. The CDR3 loop reads CASSSSSGANVLTF. Written as DNA, the CDR3 is TGTGCCAGCAGCTCAAGCTCTGGGGCCAACGTCCTGACTTTC.

The V gene is TRBV7-9, the J gene TRBJ2-7, with no clear D. Per germline, CDR1 SEHNR and CDR2 FQNEAQ (reference sequence). There are 15 residues in the CDR3. The germline V and J ends were trimmed by 5 bases and 3 bases, with 17 bases remaining between them. Written as DNA, the CDR3 is TGTGCCAGCAGCCGCGAGGTATCGGGTGACTACGAGCAGTACTTC. Translated: CASSREVSGDYEQYF.

The chain couples TRBV5-1 to TRBJ2-1, with 8 bases matching TRBD1. CDR3 length: 15 amino acids. With 4 bases clipped from V and 10 bases from J, the junction kept 13 bases outside the gene matches. Germline V lookup: CDR1 SGHRS, CDR2 YFSETQ. CDR3: CASSRRQGREEEQFF. The CDR3 DNA reads as TGCGCCAGCAGCCGAAGACAGGGGAGAGAGGAGGAGCAGTTCTTC. The whole variable domain, filled in from reference TRBV5-1 and TRBJ2-1, reads KAGVTQTPRYLIKTRGQQVTLSCSPISGHRSVSWYQQTPGQGLQFLFEYFSETQRNKGNFPGRFSGRQFSNSRSEMNVSTLELGDSALYLCASSRRQGREEEQFFGPGTRLTVL.

The chain couples TRBV19 to TRBJ1-5, with 7 bases aligning to TRBD1. CDR1 is LNHDA, CDR2 SQIVND, per germline (reference sequence). CDR3 length equals 17 residues. With 0 bases clipped from V and 3 bases from J, the junction kept 8 bases outside the gene matches. The CDR3 nucleotides are TGTGCCAGTAGTATAGAAAGGAGGGGGCGAGACAATCAGCCCCAGCATTTT. This sequence encodes CASSIERRGRDNQPQHF.

This clone was observed once. The J gene is TRBJ1-1, the V gene TRBV5-6; D uncertain. V shed 2 bases and J shed 6 bases, with 20 bases lying between them. The CDR3 contains 16 residues. Germline V gene lookup returns CDR1 SGHDT and CDR2 YYEEEE. CDR3 amino acids: CASSFSEIVGIAEAFF. CDR3 sequence (DNA): TGTGCCAGCAGCTTTTCGGAGATTGTTGGGATCGCTGAAGCTTTCTTT.

The V gene is TRBV21-1, the J gene TRBJ2-3; TRBD1, the table's D call, lacks a check against the DNA. TRBV21-1 is a known pseudogene. There are 16 residues in the CDR3. CDR3 nucleotide sequence: TGTGCCAGCAGCTCAGGACACTTAACTAGCACAGATACGCAGTATTTT. Protein: CASSSGHLTSTDTQYF.

The chain is built from TRBV5-1 and TRBJ1-3; 8 bases line up with TRBD1. Germline CDR1 is SGHRS and CDR2 is YFSETQ. This CDR3 has 16 amino acids. V shed 2 bases, J shed 0 bases, and the junction held 4 bases outside the gene matches. Here the CDR3 DNA reads TGCGCCAGCAGCTTAAGTCAGGGGGCCTCTGGAAACACCATATATTTT. Amino acid sequence: CASSLSQGASGNTIYF. Supplemented by reference TRBV5-1 and TRBJ1-3, the full variable domain reads KAGVTQTPRYLIKTRGQQVTLSCSPISGHRSVSWYQQTPGQGLQFLFEYFSETQRNKGNFPGRFSGRQFSNSRSEMNVSTLELGDSALYLCASSLSQGASGNTIYFGEGSWLTVV.

This chain uses TRBV2 with TRBJ1-1; D uncertain. Trimming shortened V by 2 bases and J by 0 bases, and 10 bases separated the two germline ends. This CDR3 is 15 amino acids long. Per germline, CDR1 SNHLY and CDR2 FYNNEI. The CDR3 DNA reads as TGTGCCAGCAGTGAAAGGGCTCGTTTGAACACTGAAGCTTTCTTT. Translated: CASSERARLNTEAFF.

This clone occurred a few times. This chain connects TRBV10-1 to TRBJ2-7; 8 bases align to TRBD1. The length of the CDR3 is 13 residues. CDR1 is WNHNN, CDR2 SYGVQD, per germline (reference sequence). Trimming removed 2 bases from V and 7 bases from J; junction bases left unmatched: 4. The chain's CDR3 is CASSEGQGEEQYF. CDR3 nucleotides: TGCGCCAGCAGTGAGGGACAGGGCGAAGAGCAGTACTTC.

The chain uses TRBV4-1 and TRBJ2-6; D is ambiguous. The V gene's germline CDR1 is MGHRA and CDR2 YSYEKL. This CDR3 comprises 15 residues. V lost 1 base and J 0 bases, leaving 4 bases between the germline ends. The CDR3 loop is CASSQAHSGANVLTF. CDR3 DNA: TGCGCCAGCAGCCAAGCCCACTCTGGGGCCAACGTCCTGACTTTC.

The chain is built from TRBV7-3 and TRBJ2-1; weak D call: TRBD2 (5 bases). Germline V gene sequence: CDR1 SGHTA, CDR2 FQGTGA. This CDR3 region has 15 residues. Trimming took off 3 bases at V and 0 bases at J, with 9 bases between the two ends. CDR3 amino acids: CASSLSGSSYNEQFF. The CDR3 coding sequence is TGTGCCAGCAGCTTGTCGGGGAGCTCCTACAATGAGCAGTTCTTC.

This chain joins TRBV7-3 and TRBJ2-3; D is uncertain. The CDR3 consists of 14 residues. Germline V CDR1 and CDR2: SGHTA, FQGTGA. Trimming removed 1 base at V and 2 bases at J, with 7 bases between. The CDR3 here is CASSLNPATDTQYF. The CDR3 DNA reads as TGTGCCAGCAGCTTAAACCCCGCCACAGATACGCAGTATTTT.

The CDR3 spells CASSPPPGLAGGKLNTGELFF. The CDR3 DNA reads TGTGCCAGCAGTCCCCCTCCTGGACTAGCGGGGGGGAAGCTTAACACCGGGGAGCTGTTTTTT. The chain uses TRBV28 and TRBJ2-2; 15 bases line up with TRBD2. From germline, CDR1 is MDHEN and CDR2 SYDVKM. Unmatched junction bases numbered 15, after V lost 5 bases and J lost 2 bases. The CDR3 consists of 21 residues.

The CDR3 bases are TGTGCCATTGGCGGGGCTGGCGTCACGCAGTATTTT. It encodes CAIGGAGVTQYF. V usage is TRBV19 and J usage is TRBJ2-3; TRBD2 is a possible D gene (6 bases). V was shortened by 10 bases and J by 9 bases, with 17 bases between the two germline ends. The CDR3 has 12 residues. Germline V gives CDR1 LNHDA, CDR2 SQIVND (reference sequence).

The chain is built from TRBV5-8 and TRBJ1-5; 10 positions agree with TRBD1. Trimming took 0 bases from V and 4 from J; bases not matched to a gene: 4. This CDR3 has 16 residues. Germline V CDR1 and CDR2: SGHTS, YDEGEE. CDR3 loop: CASSLGTGGLNQPQHF. For the CDR3, the DNA is TGTGCCAGCAGCTTGGGGACAGGGGGGCTGAATCAGCCCCAGCATTTT.

The chain uses TRBV7-3 and TRBJ1-2; perhaps TRBD1 as D (6 bases). The CDR3 has 15 amino acids. CDR1 and CDR2 (germline): SGHTA, FQGTGA. Trimming stripped 1 base from V and 8 bases from J, with 17 bases between. CDR3 residues: CASSLSPRGAKGYTF. CDR3 sequence (DNA): TGTGCCAGCAGCTTAAGCCCCCGGGGGGCAAAAGGCTACACCTTC.